The sequence of this TCR beta chain was determined in a study of cytomegalovirus exposure and HLA in healthy donors. Regarding the study as a whole: In vitro checks showed that three CMV-associated chains really do target CMV antigens. Researchers catalogued 150 or so TCR beta chains as cytomegalovirus-associated. Most TCR sequences were rare, but some public TCRs occurred in many donors.

Repertoires were generated with immunoSEQ multiplex PCR, while TCRdb's copy carries only in-frame clones and drops some. This table holds about 160,000 clones, over 85% found once. On this clone: The antigen remains unidentified.

Germline trimming cut 5 bases from V and 3 bases from J; bases unmatched to any gene: 3. The CDR3 runs 15 residues. Germline-derived CDR1 and CDR2 are MNHEY and SMNVEV (reference sequence). Input material: PBMCs. This chain uses TRBV27 with TRBJ2-5, with 13 bases identical to TRBD2. This TCR derives from a man in his late teens or twenties in good health and CMV-seropositive. Here the CDR3 reads CASSLGLAGEETQYF. For the CDR3, the DNA is TGTGCCAGCAGTCTCGGACTAGCGGGAGAAGAGACCCAGTACTTC.